This TCR beta chain was profiled in a study of cytomegalovirus exposure and HLA in healthy donors. A multiplex PCR was run with 60 Vbeta primers and 13 Jbeta primers. Using immunoSEQ multiplex PCR, the repertoire was profiled, and TCRdb retains in-frame clones only, with some absent. The sample lists around 70,000 clones; 72% were seen once. This CDR3 contains 12 residues. In germline, CDR1 is LNHDA, CDR2 SQIVND (reference sequence). The V gene end was trimmed by 2 bases and the J gene end by 10 bases; junction bases not matched to a gene: 4. Notes on the study in general: Reportedly, HLA-A and HLA-B alleles of most subjects were accurately predicted from TCR beta. Analyzed later, most CMV-associated TCR beta chains appeared HLA-restricted. There were reportedly fewer N-insertions in an Asian-associated ancestry cluster than the approximately 640-donor mean, in a later analysis.

As to this clone: Its specificity is unknown.

The sequencing input was PBMCs. The origin of this receptor is a man in his sixties in good health and CMV-seropositive. The chain carries TRBV19 and TRBJ1-1; 7 bases align to TRBD1. The CDR3 DNA follows: TGTGCCAGTAGTATAATCGGACAGGTAGCTTTCTTT. Translated, it gives CASSIIGQVAFF.